Below, 24 T cell receptor beta chains from the same sample are listed, as sequenced in a study of OX40 agonist ivuxolimab in advanced cancers. Sequenced by immunoSEQ multiplex PCR; TCRdb stores in-frame clones only, minus some. This sample has more than 100,000 clones; roughly 91% occur once, and the top ten carry roughly 1%. The input for sequencing was CD4+ or CD8+ T cells sorted from blood, taken in a trial of the OX40 agonist ivuxolimab. The source of these receptors is an adult with an advanced solid tumor such as melanoma, head and neck, liver or kidney cancer.

The chain uses TRBV5-1 and TRBJ1-1; D gene unclear. The CDR3 has 13 amino acids. Germline-derived CDR1 and CDR2 are SGHRS and YFSETQ. Trimming pared 4 bases from V and 0 bases from J, leaving 7 bases between. The CDR3 spells CASSEPLNTEAFF. The CDR3 DNA reads as TGCGCCAGCAGCGAACCACTGAACACTGAAGCTTTCTTT.

The chain joins TRBV2 to TRBJ1-2, with D maybe TRBD1 (5 bases). CDR3 size: 13 residues. With 5 bases removed from V and 1 base from J, the gap between germline ends came to 8 bases. The V gene's germline CDR1 is SNHLY and CDR2 FYNNEI. This CDR3 is CASSWDFNYGYTF. The CDR3 DNA sequence: TGTGCCAGCAGTTGGGACTTTAACTATGGCTACACCTTC.

The chain has TRBV7-9 and TRBJ1-1; 12 bases map to TRBD1. The V segment lost 2 bases and the J segment 4 bases; nucleotides outside the gene matches: 2. Per the germline V gene, CDR1 is SEHNR and CDR2 is FQNEAQ (reference sequence). The CDR3 is made up of 15 amino acids. CDR3 in amino acids: CASSLRDRGPTEAFF. CDR3 bases: TGTGCCAGCAGCTTACGGGACAGGGGGCCCACTGAAGCTTTCTTT.

The V and J genes are TRBV18 and TRBJ1-3; weak D call: TRBD1 (6 bases). The V gene lost 1 base and the J gene lost 8 bases, with 15 bases spanning the gap. The CDR3 totals 15 residues. Germline V gene data show CDR1 as KGHSH and CDR2 as LQKENI. The CDR3 spells CASSPQERGRYTIYF. DNA of the CDR3: TGTGCCAGCTCACCACAGGAGAGGGGGAGATACACCATATATTTT.

This clone was seen only once. The genes are TRBV27 and TRBJ2-7; tentatively, D is TRBD1 or TRBD2 (5 bases each). Trimming took 3 bases from V and 4 from J, leaving 10 bases between them. CDR1 and CDR2 (germline): MNHEY, SMNVEV (reference sequence). This CDR3 has 13 residues. The CDR3, as DNA: TGTGCCAGCAGTTTCGGGGCAGCGTACGAGCAGTACTTC. Its translation is CASSFGAAYEQYF.

This chain uses TRBV6-1 with TRBJ2-7; D perhaps matches TRBD2 (7 bases). V was trimmed by 1 base and J by 0 bases, leaving 10 bases between them. In germline, CDR1 is MNHNS, CDR2 SASEGT. CDR3 length: 15 amino acids. This CDR3 is CASSEEGGSSYEQYF. The CDR3 DNA follows: TGTGCCAGCAGTGAAGAGGGGGGGAGCTCCTACGAGCAGTACTTC.

The chain carries TRBV29-1 and TRBJ2-5; 8 nucleotides match TRBD1. Germline lookup yields CDR1 SQVTM and CDR2 ANQGSEA. This CDR3 has 13 amino acids. Trimming cost V 7 bases and J 4 bases; bases outside gene matches: 8. The CDR3 loop is CSGMDRVGETQYF. The CDR3 DNA is TGCAGCGGGATGGACAGGGTAGGAGAGACCCAGTACTTC.

This clone was counted a single time. The genes are TRBV4-3 and TRBJ1-2; no reliable D call. CDR3 length equals 15 residues. The germline CDR1 and CDR2 sequences are LGHNA and YSLEER. V was pared by 1 base and J by 0 bases, with 9 bases between. This chain's CDR3 is CASSQAYGTNYGYTF. As DNA, the CDR3 is TGCGCCAGCAGCCAAGCGTACGGTACTAACTATGGCTACACCTTC.

This clone was recorded once. This chain joins TRBV5-8 and TRBJ1-1; D ambiguous. The CDR3 totals 16 residues. With 4 bases removed from V and 5 bases from J, the gap between germline ends came to 21 bases. Germline CDR1 is SGHTS and CDR2 is YDEGEE. For the CDR3, the DNA is TGTGCCAGCAGCCGTACCGCGGGATTGGTATTGACTGAAGCTTTCTTT. The encoded protein is CASSRTAGLVLTEAFF. Variable domain in full (rest from reference TRBV5-8 and TRBJ1-1): EAGVTQSPTHLIKTRGQQATLRCSPISGHTSVYWYQQALGLGLQFLLWYDEGEERNRGNFPPRFSGRQFPNYSSELNVNALELEDSALYLCASSRTAGLVLTEAFFGQGTRLTVV.

The gene calls are TRBV6-5 and TRBJ2-1, with TRBD1 matching 10 bases. The ends lost 0 bases at V and 4 bases at J; junction bases unmatched: 3. The CDR3 totals 16 residues. The germline CDR1 and CDR2 sequences are MNHEY and SVGAGI. In nucleotides, the CDR3 is TGTGCCAGCAGTTACTCGGGGACAGGGGCTTACAATGAGCAGTTCTTC. Residues: CASSYSGTGAYNEQFF.

The J gene is TRBJ2-1, the V gene TRBV4-1, with a possible D match to TRBD2 (6 bases). The germline CDR1 and CDR2 sequences are MGHRA and YSYEKL. CDR3 size: 17 residues. The germline V and J ends were trimmed by 0 bases and 0 bases, with 12 bases remaining between them. CDR3 protein: CASSQDWRGSSYNEQFF. As DNA, the CDR3 is TGCGCCAGCAGCCAAGATTGGCGGGGTAGCTCCTACAATGAGCAGTTCTTC.

This chain links TRBV11-2 with TRBJ1-1; 7 nucleotides agree with TRBD1. Germline V gene lookup returns CDR1 SGHAT and CDR2 FQNNGV. V shed 3 bases and J 5 bases; nucleotides not matched to a gene: 9. This CDR3 has 15 amino acids. The CDR3 spells CASSFRQGEGTEAFF. The DNA for the CDR3 is TGTGCCAGCAGCTTTAGGCAGGGGGAGGGGACTGAAGCTTTCTTT.

V is TRBV7-2 and J is TRBJ2-7; TRBD1 aligns across 7 bases. After removal of 6 bases from V and 5 bases from J, the junction contained 1 base not matched to a gene. Germline CDR1 and CDR2: SGHTA and FQGNSA. CDR3 size: 11 residues. The CDR3 is CASSRGHEQYF. The CDR3 coding sequence is TGTGCCAGCAGTAGGGGGCACGAGCAGTACTTC.

This clone was seen once. The genes are TRBV28 and TRBJ2-7; D gene ambiguous. The CDR3 extends over 13 amino acids. The germline V and J ends were trimmed by 7 bases and 0 bases, with 10 bases remaining between them. Looked up from germline, CDR1 is MDHEN and CDR2 is SYDVKM. CDR3 residues: CASISPASYEQYF. CDR3 coding DNA: TGTGCCAGCATTTCTCCGGCCTCCTACGAGCAGTACTTC.

V and J are TRBV9 and TRBJ2-7; weak D call: TRBD1 (6 bases). Per the germline V gene, CDR1 is SGDLS and CDR2 is YYNGEE. The CDR3 consists of 14 residues. V lost 0 bases and J lost 3, with 10 bases in between. The CDR3 region is CASSVEGTSYEQYF. For the CDR3, the DNA is TGTGCCAGCAGCGTAGAAGGGACAAGCTACGAGCAGTACTTC.

The V gene is TRBV6-5, the J gene TRBJ2-7, with D possibly being TRBD2 (6 bases). This CDR3 contains 11 residues. V lost 11 bases and J 3 bases, leaving 11 bases between the germline ends. The germline V gene encodes CDR1 MNHEY and CDR2 SVGAGI. CDR3 sequence (DNA): TGTGCCGCGGCGGGGTTCTACGAGCAGTACTTC. Amino acids: CAAAGFYEQYF.

The J gene is TRBJ1-5, the V gene TRBV6-1, with D uncertain. CDR1 is MNHNS and CDR2 is SASEGT in the germline V gene. The CDR3 is 15 amino acids. Trimming stripped 0 bases from V and 0 bases from J, with 6 bases between. Written as DNA, the CDR3 is TGTGCCAGCAGTGAAGCGGGGAATAGCAATCAGCCCCAGCATTTT. This gives the protein CASSEAGNSNQPQHF.

DNA for the CDR3: TGCGCCAGCAGCCAAGACTCGGGGGCTGGTCAGCCCCAGCATTTT. Translating it yields CASSQDSGAGQPQHF. This chain joins TRBV4-1 and TRBJ1-5; possible D gene TRBD1, 6 bases. Germline assignment: CDR1 MGHRA and CDR2 YSYEKL. V lost 0 bases, J lost 6 bases, and 12 bases lay in between. CDR3 length: 15 residues.

The rearrangement uses TRBV10-1 and TRBJ1-5, with D perhaps TRBD1 (5 bases). This CDR3 contains 15 residues. The V end was cut by 1 base, the J end by 6 bases, with 13 bases between. CDR1 is WNHNN and CDR2 is SYGVQD in the germline V gene (reference sequence). The CDR3 is CASSEWGGEGQPQHF. The CDR3 DNA sequence: TGCGCCAGCAGTGAGTGGGGGGGGGAAGGTCAGCCCCAGCATTTT.

The genes are TRBV6-1 and TRBJ1-2; D remains ambiguous. Germline CDR1 and CDR2: MNHNS and SASEGT. The CDR3 runs 14 residues. V was clipped by 5 bases and J by 4 bases, with 14 bases between them. CDR3 protein: CASSPETGPYGYTF. Here the CDR3 DNA reads TGTGCCAGCAGTCCTGAGACTGGACCCTATGGCTACACCTTC.

V usage is TRBV12-2 and J usage is TRBJ2-1; TRBD1 is the table's D call, not checked against the DNA. TRBV12-2 is flagged as a pseudogene. There are 15 residues in the CDR3. CDR3 region: CASRFPGPRGNEQFF. The CDR3 coding sequence is TGTGCAAGTCGCTTCCCGGGCCCTAGGGGGAATGAGCAGTTCTTC.

The chain carries TRBV6-5 and TRBJ2-7; D gene uncertain. The CDR3 sequence is 12 residues long. The germline V gene has CDR1 MNHEY and CDR2 SVGAGI. V lost 5 bases, J lost 3 bases, and 8 bases lay in between. CDR3 nucleotide sequence: TGTGCCAGCAGTGATTCAGTCTACGAGCAGTACTTC. This gives the protein CASSDSVYEQYF.

DNA for the CDR3: TGTGCCAGCAGCCGGGACAGGGGTTACGAGCAGTACTTC. Translating it yields CASSRDRGYEQYF. This chain connects TRBV2 to TRBJ2-7; 10 bases line up with TRBD1. V dropped 6 bases and J dropped 4; count of bases not matched to a gene: 3. The V gene's germline CDR1 is SNHLY and CDR2 FYNNEI. The CDR3 totals 13 residues. Variable domain in full (rest from reference TRBV2 and TRBJ2-7): EPEVTQTPSHQVTQMGQEVILRCVPISNHLYFYWYRQILGQKVEFLVSFYNNEISEKSEIFDDQFSVERPDGSNFTLKIRSTKLEDSAMYFCASSRDRGYEQYFGPGTRLTVT.

V is TRBV6-5 and J is TRBJ2-7; 7 bases fit TRBD1. The CDR3 has 13 amino acids. The V segment lost 8 bases and the J segment 3 bases; nucleotides outside the gene matches: 7. Germline V gene sequence: CDR1 MNHEY, CDR2 SVGAGI. CDR3 in amino acids: CASADRDSYEQYF. CDR3 DNA: TGTGCCAGCGCAGACCGGGACAGCTACGAGCAGTACTTC.